The source of this T cell receptor beta chain is a study of blood T cell repertoires in COVID-19 (dated by TCRdb to the early 2020s). Regarding the study in general: The collaborator samples originated in the United States, Italy and Spain and spanned the acute and convalescent phases of COVID-19. The material from the prospective study consisted of cDNA or gDNA derived from T cells, B-cell-depleted T cells, or PBMCs. Subjects who had been exposed to COVID-19, were actively infected with it, or had recovered from it provided the deeply sampled blood TCRbeta repertoires that made up the dataset. The repertoires were made available in a free public database intended to serve as a resource for research on the immune response to SARS-CoV-2. The samples were drawn from the first 160 participants of the ongoing ImmuneRACE study and from 950 to 1,500 subjects provided by 6 global collaborators. The sample metadata nearly always contained a de-identified subject ID, COVID-19 status, age in years and sex. Where available, HLA class I and class II types were taken from metadata supplied by the sample provider and were not determined by assay-based typing. Study-wide conclusions, independent of this receptor: Clinical and demographic metadata were provided uncurated, with the amount varying by source and participant.

Measured from the cysteine to the phenylalanine, the CDR3 is 16 residues long. Here the CDR3 DNA is all that survives: 48 bases in frame from base 1. CDR1 and CDR2 are drawn from the germline V gene: SGHNT, YENEEA. V gives up 1 base and J gives up 3 bases, and the segment between their germline ends measures 12 bases. With respect to this clone: No cognate antigen has been identified for it. There are no base qualities to consult, and no much larger clone falls within one base.

In Seattle, one collaborating source enrolled patients while the infection was active and tracked those patients longitudinally over the course of disease. Each collaborating institution followed its own protocols to collect whole blood in K2EDTA tubes. For TCRbeta analysis, collaborators shipped samples in one of three forms: frozen whole blood, isolated PBMCs, or DNA extracted from either of those sample types. The immunoSEQ Assay, a bias-controlled multiplex PCR, was used to amplify TCRbeta CDR3 regions from genomic DNA. The authors processed their data as follows. The number of nucleated cells in each sample was estimated by amplification of reference gene primers within the assay. To quantify the absolute abundance of each unique TCRbeta CDR3 rearrangement, sequence reads were collapsed and filtered. Productive Simpson clonality was computed per sample as the square root of Simpson's diversity index over productive rearrangements. TCRdb obtained this table from immuneACCESS and retained in-frame rearrangements with V and J assigned. These tables miss some clones; where compared with another copy, unresolved V genes account for less than half of the shortfall, and the remainder is unexplained. V, J and clone size are those of that table, while D and trimming were read from the DNA. The sample data list 130,000 or so clones, and around 89% of these were observed just once. Roughly 2.5% of the sample goes to the ten largest clones.

Sequenced input: peripheral blood. This receptor was obtained from a human donor with COVID-19, enrolled during active disease. The donor label of this sample is uncertain. In this chain, TRBV11-3 is recombined with TRBJ2-2, with a weak D call of TRBD2 (7 bases match). The DNA is as follows: TGTGCCAGCAGCTTAGTGGGGGGGCCCTACACCGGGGAGCTGTTTTTT. Its translation reads: CASSLVGGPYTGELFF.